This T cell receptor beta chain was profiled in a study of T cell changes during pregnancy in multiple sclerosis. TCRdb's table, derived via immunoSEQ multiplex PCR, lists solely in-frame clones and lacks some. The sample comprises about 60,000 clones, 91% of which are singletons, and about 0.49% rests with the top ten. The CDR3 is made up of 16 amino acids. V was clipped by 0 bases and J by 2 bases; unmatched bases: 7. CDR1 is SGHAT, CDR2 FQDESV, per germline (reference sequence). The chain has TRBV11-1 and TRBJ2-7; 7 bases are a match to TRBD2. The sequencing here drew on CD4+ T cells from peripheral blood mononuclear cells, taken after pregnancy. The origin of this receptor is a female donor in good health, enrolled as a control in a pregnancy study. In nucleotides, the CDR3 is TGTGCCAGCAGCTTAGCGGGGAGGGGAGGCACCTACGAGCAGTACTTC. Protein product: CASSLAGRGGTYEQYF. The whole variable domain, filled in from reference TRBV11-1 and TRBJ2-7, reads EAEVAQSPRYKITEKSQAVAFWCDPISGHATLYWYRQILGQGPELLVQFQDESVVDDSQLPKDRFSAERLKGVDSTLKIQPAELGDSAMYLCASSLAGRGGTYEQYFGPGTRLTVT.